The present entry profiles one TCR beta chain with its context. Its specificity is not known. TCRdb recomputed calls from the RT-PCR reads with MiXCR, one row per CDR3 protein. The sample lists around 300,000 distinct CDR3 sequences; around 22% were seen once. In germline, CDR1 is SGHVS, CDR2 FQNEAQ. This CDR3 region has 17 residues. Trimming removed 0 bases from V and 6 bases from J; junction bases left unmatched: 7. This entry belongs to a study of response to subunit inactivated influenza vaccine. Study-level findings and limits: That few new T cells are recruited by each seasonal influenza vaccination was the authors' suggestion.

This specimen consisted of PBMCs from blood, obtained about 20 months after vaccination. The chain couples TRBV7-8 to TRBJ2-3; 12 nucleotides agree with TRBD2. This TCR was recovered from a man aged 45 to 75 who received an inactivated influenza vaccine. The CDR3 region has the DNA TGTGCCAGCAGCTTAGCGCTACTAGCGGGAGGTGCGGATACGCAGTATTTT. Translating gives CASSLALLAGGADTQYF.